This entry is about one T cell receptor beta chain. The antigen is not known. This record belongs to a study of cytomegalovirus exposure and HLA in healthy donors. Looking at the study overall: The 120 validation repertoires matched the roughly 630 first-cohort repertoires in platform, a later analysis reported.

The table came from immunoSEQ multiplex PCR; TCRdb's copy has only in-frame clones and leaves some out. The top ten clones hold over 2% of a sample with roughly 56,000 clones, about 93% of them seen once. The donors were members of the validation cohort, which comprised about 130 subjects and was separate from the first cohort of roughly 700 subjects. Study outcomes and limitations: Accounts indicate the classifier identified cytomegalovirus status with strong specificity and sensitivity.

Trimming removed 2 bases at V and 2 bases at J, with 10 bases between. The CDR3 extends over 16 amino acids. Per the germline V gene, CDR1 is SGHTA and CDR2 is FQGNSA. Sequenced input: PBMCs. The origin of this receptor is a young man in good health and CMV-seronegative. This rearrangement joins TRBV7-2 to TRBJ2-6; a possible D gene is TRBD1 (5 bases). CDR3 loop: CASSLSAGTGANVLTF. CDR3 sequence (DNA): TGTGCCAGCAGCTTATCCGCAGGGACTGGGGCCAACGTCCTGACTTTC. The whole variable domain, remainder taken from reference TRBV7-2 and TRBJ2-6, is GAGVSQSPSNKVTEKGKDVELRCDPISGHTALYWYRQSLGQGLEFLIYFQGNSAPDKSGLPSDRFSAERTGGSVSTLTIQRTQQEDSAVYLCASSLSAGTGANVLTFGAGSRLTVL.